This T cell receptor (beta chain) was sequenced in a study of blood T cell repertoires in COVID-19. The germline V gene encodes CDR1 LGHDT and CDR2 YNNKEL (reference sequence). V lost 1 base and J 9 bases, leaving 7 bases between the germline ends. This CDR3 is 13 amino acids long. Sequencing used immunoSEQ multiplex PCR; TCRdb keeps in-frame clones, though not all of them. The sample holds about 180,000 clones, 85% seen once. Researchers sorted participants into cohorts using their self-reported clinical history. Each recovered donor of Cohort 3 presented with two negative PCRs, clearance, or symptom resolution.

This chain connects TRBV3-1 (or the pseudogene TRBV3-2) to TRBJ1-6, with D uncertain. The receptor was derived from a man in his forties who had recovered from COVID-19. The sample comprised PBMCs or T cells enriched from blood (not recorded which). CDR3 sequence reads: CASSQGSSSPLHF. The CDR3 coding sequence is TGTGCCAGCAGCCAAGGTTCGAGTTCACCCCTCCACTTT.